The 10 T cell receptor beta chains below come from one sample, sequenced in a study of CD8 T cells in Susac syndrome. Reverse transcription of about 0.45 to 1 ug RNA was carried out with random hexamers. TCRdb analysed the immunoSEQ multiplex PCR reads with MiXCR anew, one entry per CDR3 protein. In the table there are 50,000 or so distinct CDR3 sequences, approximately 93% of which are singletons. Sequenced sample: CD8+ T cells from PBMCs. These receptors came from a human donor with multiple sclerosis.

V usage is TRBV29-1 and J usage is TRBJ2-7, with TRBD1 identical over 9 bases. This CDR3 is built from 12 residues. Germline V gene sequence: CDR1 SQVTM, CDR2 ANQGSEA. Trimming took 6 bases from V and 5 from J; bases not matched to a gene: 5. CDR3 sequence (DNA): TGCAGCGTCCGACAGGGGGGGAACGAGCAGTACTTC. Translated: CSVRQGGNEQYF.

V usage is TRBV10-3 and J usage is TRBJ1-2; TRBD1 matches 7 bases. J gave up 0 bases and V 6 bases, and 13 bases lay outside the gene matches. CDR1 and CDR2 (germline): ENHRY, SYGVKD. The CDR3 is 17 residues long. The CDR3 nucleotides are TGTGCCATCAGGACCCGGGACAGTGTTTTCGCTAACTATGGCTACACCTTC. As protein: CAIRTRDSVFANYGYTF.

As DNA, the CDR3 is TGCACCTTCCTTGGTAGCTCCTACAATGAGCAGTTCTTC. Protein sequence: CTFLGSSYNEQFF. This sequence joins TRBV29-1 and TRBJ2-1; D not resolved. Germline V lookup: CDR1 SQVTM, CDR2 ANQGSEA. The CDR3 covers 13 residues.

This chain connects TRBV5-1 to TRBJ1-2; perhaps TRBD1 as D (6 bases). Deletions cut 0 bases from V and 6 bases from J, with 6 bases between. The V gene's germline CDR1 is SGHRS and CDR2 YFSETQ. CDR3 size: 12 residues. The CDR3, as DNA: TGCGCCAGCAGCTTGGCAGGGGATGGCTACACCTTC. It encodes CASSLAGDGYTF.

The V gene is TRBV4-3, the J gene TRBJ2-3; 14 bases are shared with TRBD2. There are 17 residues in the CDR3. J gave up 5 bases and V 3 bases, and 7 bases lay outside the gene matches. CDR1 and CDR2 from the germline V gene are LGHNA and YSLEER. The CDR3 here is CASSQKTSGGALDTQYF. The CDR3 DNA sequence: TGCGCCAGCAGCCAGAAGACTAGCGGGGGGGCCTTAGATACGCAGTATTTT.

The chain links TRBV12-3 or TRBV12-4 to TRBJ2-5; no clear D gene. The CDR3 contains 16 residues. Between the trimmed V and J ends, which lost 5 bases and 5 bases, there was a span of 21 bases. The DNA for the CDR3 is TGTGCCAGCAGTGTAACGTCTCCTCGCCAGGCGGAGACCCAGTACTTC. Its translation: CASSVTSPRQAETQYF.

CDR3 loop: CASSLGRAGQPQHF. CDR3 sequence (DNA): TGTGCCAGCAGCTTAGGCAGGGCCGGTCAGCCCCAGCATTTT. The chain is built from TRBV13 and TRBJ1-5; perhaps TRBD1 as D (5 bases). The CDR3 consists of 14 residues. V shed 0 bases and J shed 6 bases, with 9 bases lying between them. In germline, CDR1 is PRHDT, CDR2 FYEKMQ (reference sequence).

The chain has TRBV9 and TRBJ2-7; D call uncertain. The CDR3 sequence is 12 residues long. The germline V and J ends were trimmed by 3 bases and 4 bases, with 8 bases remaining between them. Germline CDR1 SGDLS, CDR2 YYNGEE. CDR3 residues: CASSAGTYEQYF. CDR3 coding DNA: TGTGCCAGCAGCGCCGGAACATACGAGCAGTACTTC. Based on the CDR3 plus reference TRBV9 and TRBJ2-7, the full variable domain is DSGVTQTPKHLITATGQRVTLRCSPRSGDLSVYWYQQSLDQGLQFLIQYYNGEERAKGNILERFSAQQFPDLHSELNLSSLELGDSALYFCASSAGTYEQYFGPGTRLTVT.

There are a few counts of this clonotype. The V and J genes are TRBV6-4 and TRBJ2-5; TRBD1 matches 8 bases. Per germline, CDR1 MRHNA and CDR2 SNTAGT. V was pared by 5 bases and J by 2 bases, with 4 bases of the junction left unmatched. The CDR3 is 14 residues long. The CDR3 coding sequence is TGTGCCAGCAGTCAAAGACAGGGGCAAGAGACCCAGTACTTC. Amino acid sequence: CASSQRQGQETQYF.

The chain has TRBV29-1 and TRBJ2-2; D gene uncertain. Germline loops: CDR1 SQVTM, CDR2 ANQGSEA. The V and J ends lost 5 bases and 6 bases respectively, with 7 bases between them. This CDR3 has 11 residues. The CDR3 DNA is TGCAGCGTTATCGGGCCCGGGGAGCTGTTTTTT. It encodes CSVIGPGELFF.